This section outlines one T cell receptor beta chain sequence together with its context. This specimen comes from a study of cytomegalovirus exposure and HLA in healthy donors. Overall study context: A previous analysis identified approximately 110 million unique TCR beta sequences derived from roughly 180 million T cells.

The PCR used 60 Vbeta and 13 Jbeta primers. The repertoire was sequenced with immunoSEQ multiplex PCR; TCRdb's copy has only in-frame clones and lacks some. In the table there are around 170,000 clones, roughly 80% of which are singletons. V lost 6 bases, J lost 4 bases, and 13 bases lay in between. This CDR3 region has 14 residues. The germline gives CDR1 MNHEY, CDR2 SVGAGI. This receptor was obtained from a woman aged 45 to 65 in good health and CMV-seropositive. J is TRBJ1-3 and V is TRBV6-5; tentative D call: TRBD1 (6 bases). The specimen sequenced was PBMCs. The CDR3 spells CASRAGAKGNTIYF. In DNA, the CDR3 is TGTGCCAGCAGAGCGGGGGCAAAAGGAAACACCATATATTTT.